This T cell receptor beta chain was identified in a study of blood T cells in healthy people across ages. The CDR3 extends over 16 amino acids. Trimming cost V 1 base and J 3 bases, with 12 bases left between them. CDR1 and CDR2 (germline): SGHDN, FVKESK. The second PCR ran 7 to 11 cycles with a sample-barcoded 5' primer and J-beta primers. TCRdb re-analysed the 5' RACE reads in MiXCR, keeping a single row per CDR3 protein. The data show 600,000 to 1,000,000 distinct CDR3 sequences, 20% to 30% seen once. This clonotype has a handful of counts. These same data were also listed under a study on T cells of mothers and their children. That paper adds: Related and unrelated pairs show TCR recombination output that thymic selection shapes similarly.

The specimen sequenced was blood. This rearrangement joins TRBV14 to TRBJ2-2; perhaps D is TRBD1 or TRBD2 (5 bases each). This TCR derives from a boy younger than 18 in good health. The CDR3 DNA follows: TGTGCCAGCAGCCAAGGGAACTGGGGGTACACCGGGGAGCTGTTTTTT. Protein product: CASSQGNWGYTGELFF. The whole variable domain, remainder taken from reference TRBV14 and TRBJ2-2, is EAGVTQFPSHSVIEKGQTVTLRCDPISGHDNLYWYRRVMGKEIKFLLHFVKESKQDESGMPNNRFLAERTGGTYSTLKVQPAELEDSGVYFCASSQGNWGYTGELFFGEGSRLTVL.